One sample yielded the 21 T cell receptor beta chains listed below, sequenced in a study of breast tumors, draining lymph nodes, adjacent tissues. TCRdb independently ran MiXCR on the multiplex PCR reads; one entry per CDR3 protein. The table has more than 200,000 distinct CDR3 sequences, less than 40% seen once. Axillary draining lymph nodes of breast cancer patients supplied the node samples. The specimen was axillary lymph node tissue. The source of these receptors is a female donor with breast cancer. Some clones in this sample may be carry-over from other donors' samples.

The V and J genes are TRBV20-1 and TRBJ2-1; 13 bases agree with TRBD2. Trimming at V came to 6 bases and at J to 10 bases, leaving 6 bases not matched to a gene. The CDR3 spans 13 residues. The germline CDR1 and CDR2 sequences are DFQATT and SNEGSKA (reference sequence). The CDR3 nucleotides read TGCAGTGCAGAGGGGACTAGCGGGACCGAGCAGTTCTTC. This encodes CSAEGTSGTEQFF.

The sample holds many counts of this clonotype. The chain has TRBV3-1 and TRBJ2-3, with 8 bases matching TRBD1. The length of the CDR3 is 12 residues. The germline V gene has CDR1 LGHDT and CDR2 YNNKEL (reference sequence). V lost 4 bases, J lost 7 bases, and 1 base stayed unmatched. The CDR3: CASSPGGYTQYF. Here the CDR3 DNA reads TGTGCCAGCAGCCCAGGGGGCTATACGCAGTATTTT.

This clonotype was found many times. The chain joins TRBV19 to TRBJ2-1, with a weak D call TRBD2 (5 bases). This CDR3 spans 14 amino acids. Trimming took 8 bases from V and 2 from J, leaving 13 bases between them. The germline CDR1 and CDR2 sequences are LNHDA and SQIVND (reference sequence). The CDR3 sequence: CASQLSGAYNEQFF. CDR3 bases: TGTGCCAGTCAACTCTCCGGGGCCTACAATGAGCAGTTCTTC.

This clonotype was seen only a few times. Given a much more abundant clone one base away, this may be a read error. J is TRBJ2-7 and V is TRBV20-1; 8 nucleotides match TRBD2. The V gene's germline CDR1 is DFQATT and CDR2 SNEGSKA (reference sequence). Germline trimming cut 3 bases from V and 9 bases from J; bases unmatched to any gene: 10. This CDR3 has 13 residues. The DNA for the CDR3 is TGCAGTGCTAGCCTTCGGGGGGGGAGCGCGCAGTACTTC. This encodes CSASLRGGSAQYF.

On this clonotype: Since no conserved phenylalanine or tryptophan closes the CDR3, a read error is the likely cause. The DNA is omitted, as the CDR3 cannot be located on it reliably, and the CDR3 follows TCRdb's listing. The chain is built from TRBV20-1 and TRBJ2-3; the listed D gene, TRBD2, was not tested against the DNA. Both ends counted, the CDR3 spans 8 residues. From germline, CDR1 is DFQATT and CDR2 SNEGSKA (reference sequence). CDR3: CSARGTSG.

On this clonotype: A read error may produce the germline difference seen at one junction end. Written as DNA, the CDR3 is TGCGCCAGCAGCCAAGACGGGGCGGTTACCAGAAACACCATGTATTTT. It translates to CASSQDGAVTRNTMYF. This chain uses TRBV4-1 with TRBJ1-3, with D perhaps matching TRBD1 (5 bases). Germline assignment: CDR1 MGHRA and CDR2 YSYEKL. The CDR3 has 16 residues.

In this sample, this clonotype turned up a few times. A much larger clone differs from this one at a single base, so this may be a read error. The chain joins TRBV20-1 to TRBJ2-1; D gene ambiguous. The CDR3 length is 12 residues. Looked up from germline, CDR1 is DFQATT and CDR2 is SNEGSKA (reference sequence). As DNA, the CDR3 is TGCAGTGCTCATGGATCCTACAATGAGCCGTTCTTC. Translation gives CSAHGSYNEPFF.

The table lists this clonotype with many counts. The chain has TRBV24-1 and TRBJ2-1; 15 nucleotides align to TRBD2. V was clipped by 7 bases and J by 3 bases; unmatched bases: 15. This CDR3 is 20 amino acids long. Per germline, CDR1 KGHDR and CDR2 SFDVKD. The chain's CDR3 is CATSLSPLSGLAGGYNEQFF. The CDR3 DNA follows: TGTGCCACCAGCCTATCCCCTTTATCGGGACTAGCGGGAGGCTACAATGAGCAGTTCTTC.

The chain is built from TRBV20-1 and TRBJ2-1; D might be TRBD1 or TRBD2, each matching 6 bases. The CDR3 length is 17 residues. With 2 bases removed from V and 12 bases from J, the gap between germline ends came to 29 bases. Germline V gene lookup returns CDR1 DFQATT and CDR2 SNEGSKA (reference sequence). The CDR3 spells CSARTIRGGTSSDTQFF. As DNA, the CDR3 is TGCAGTGCTAGAACCATTAGGGGCGGGACAAGCTCGGATACGCAGTTCTTC.

This clonotype has at least ten counts. The chain links TRBV5-8 to TRBJ1-5, with 8 bases aligning to TRBD1. This CDR3 region has 13 residues. The ends lost 7 bases at V and 3 bases at J; junction bases unmatched: 3. CDR1 is SGHTS, CDR2 YDEGEE, per germline. The CDR3 region is CASRDRINQPQHF. CDR3 DNA sequence: TGTGCCAGCCGGGACAGGATCAATCAGCCCCAGCATTTT.

This clonotype was counted ten times or more. Relative to the germline gene, one junction end is altered; a read error may explain this. The CDR3 loop is CASSENHGTAYEQYF. DNA for the CDR3: TGTGCTAGCAGCGAAAACCACGGGACAGCCTACGAGCAGTACTTC. The chain joins TRBV7-7 to TRBJ2-7; 7 bases agree with TRBD1. Per the germline V gene, CDR1 is SSHAT and CDR2 is FNYEAQ (reference sequence). CDR3 length: 15 residues. The variable domain in full, completed from reference TRBV7-7 and TRBJ2-7, reads GAGVSQSPRYKVTKRGQDVTLRCDPISSHATLYWYQQALGQGPEFLTYFNYEAQPDKSGLPSDRFSAERPEGSISTLTIQRTEQRDSAMYRCASSENHGTAYEQYFGPGTRLTVT.

The chain joins TRBV7-9 to TRBJ2-1, with 7 bases lining up with TRBD2. The CDR3 runs to 19 residues. Germline loops: CDR1 SEHNR, CDR2 FQNEAQ (reference sequence). The junction had 12 bases not matched to a gene; V was cut back by 1 base and J by 0 bases. The CDR3 here is CASSLVFLGGSSSYNEQFF. The CDR3 DNA reads as TGTGCCAGCAGCTTAGTTTTCTTGGGCGGGAGTTCCTCCTACAATGAGCAGTTCTTC.

Regarding this clonotype: This sequence may be a read error, since a much larger clone differs from it by one base. The chain employs TRBV20-1 and TRBJ2-1, with 10 positions matching TRBD2. Losses at the gene ends were 5 bases for V and 8 bases for J; bases not matched to a gene: 15. CDR3 length: 16 residues. The germline CDR1 and CDR2 sequences are DFQATT and SNEGSKA (reference sequence). In nucleotides, the CDR3 is TGCAGTGCTCAAACTTTTGGGACTAGCGCGAGGCATGAGCAGTTCTTC. It specifies CSAQTFGTSARHEQFF.

V is TRBV13 and J is TRBJ2-3; 8 bases align to TRBD2. Losses at the gene ends were 1 base for V and 11 bases for J; bases not matched to a gene: 11. The CDR3 loop spans 15 amino acids. The germline V gene has CDR1 PRHDT and CDR2 FYEKMQ (reference sequence). The CDR3: CASSLAGTRGNEQYF. The CDR3 coding sequence is TGTGCCAGCAGCTTAGCGGGGACTAGGGGCAATGAGCAGTATTTT.

Regarding this clonotype: A much larger clone lies one base from this, so it may be a read error. The chain combines TRBV7-9 with TRBJ2-1; 8 bases fit TRBD2. The germline V gene encodes CDR1 SEHNR and CDR2 FQNEAQ (reference sequence). This CDR3 has 18 amino acids. The CDR3 is CASTPGLEGFGSYHEQFF. CDR3 sequence (DNA): TGTGCCAGCACCCCGGGACTAGAGGGATTCGGCTCCTACCATGAGCAGTTCTTC.

At least ten counts were recorded for this clonotype. The chain joins TRBV12-5 to TRBJ1-5; TRBD1 agrees at 9 bases. The CDR3 loop spans 15 amino acids. V was clipped by 5 bases and J by 4 bases; unmatched bases: 6. Germline CDR1 and CDR2: LGHNT and FRNRAP. The chain's CDR3 is CASGLGQGDNQPQHF. DNA of the CDR3: TGTGCTAGTGGTCTGGGACAGGGAGATAATCAGCCCCAGCATTTT.

Many counts were recorded for this clonotype. The CDR3 DNA follows: TGTGCCAGTACCTTGCAGGGCTTATCCAATCAGCCCCAGCATTTT. Its translation is CASTLQGLSNQPQHF. The chain has TRBV19 and TRBJ1-5; the D gene is possibly TRBD1 (5 bases). The CDR3 totals 15 residues. The germline V and J ends were trimmed by 7 bases and 3 bases, with 16 bases remaining between them. The germline V gene encodes CDR1 LNHDA and CDR2 SQIVND (reference sequence).

This clonotype has a count of ten or more. The chain uses TRBV2 and TRBJ1-1, with 8 nucleotides matching TRBD1. The length of the CDR3 is 14 residues. The trim removed 3 bases at V and 4 bases at J, leaving 4 bases unmatched. Germline CDR1 SNHLY, CDR2 FYNNEI. This chain's CDR3 is CASSEVTGGTEAFF. The CDR3 DNA is TGTGCCAGCAGTGAGGTAACAGGGGGCACTGAAGCTTTCTTT.

The V gene is TRBV11-2, the J gene TRBJ2-7; 12 nucleotides align to TRBD2. Germline V CDR1 and CDR2: SGHAT, FQNNGV. There are 16 residues in the CDR3. The J segment lost 5 bases and the V segment lost 0 bases, leaving 5 bases of the junction unmatched. The CDR3 coding sequence is TGTGCCAGCAGCTTAGATTGGACTAGCGGGATTAACGAGCAGTACTTC. Protein sequence: CASSLDWTSGINEQYF.

At least ten counts were recorded for this clonotype. This chain joins TRBV11-3 and TRBJ2-7, with TRBD1 matching over 10 bases. V dropped 4 bases and J dropped 8; count of bases not matched to a gene: 2. This CDR3 contains 12 residues. CDR1 is SGHNT, CDR2 YENEEA, per germline. CDR3 DNA sequence: TGTGCCAGCAGCTGGGGACAGGGGAAGCAGTACTTC. This gives the protein CASSWGQGKQYF.

The chain employs TRBV29-1 and TRBJ1-5; D might be TRBD1 (6 bases). The germline CDR1 and CDR2 sequences are SQVTM and ANQGSEA. The V end lost 7 bases, the J end lost 6 bases, and 13 bases lay between the germline ends. There are 12 residues in the CDR3. The CDR3 DNA is TGCAGCGCCCAACAGGGTGGTCAGCCCCAGCATTTT. This translates into CSAQQGGQPQHF.